This T cell receptor beta chain was captured by sequencing in a study of a mutant IDH1 vaccine in newly diagnosed glioma. Study context: The patients were given eight vaccinations, one each in weeks 1, 3, 5, 7, 11, 15, 19 and 23. Investigators started vaccination 4-6 weeks after radiotherapy alone, or with temozolomide cycles.

The time point denotes: week 5, during vaccination. The investigators gave 300 ug of mutant IDH1 20-mer peptide in each vaccine dose, together with topical imiquimod. Study-wide results and limits: Among all patients, vaccine-induced immune responses occurred in 90% to 95%.

With respect to this clone: The antigen is not known.

The assay was immunoSEQ multiplex PCR, and TCRdb's table has in-frame clones only and misses some. The sample has roughly 30,000 clones, about 89% seen once. In germline, CDR1 is GTSNPN, CDR2 SVGIG (reference sequence). V lost 3 bases to trimming and J lost 1 base, with 9 bases between them. This CDR3 contains 13 residues. The specimen was PBMCs, collected from a glioma patient whose treatment included an IDH1 peptide vaccine. The chain recombines TRBV30 with TRBJ1-1; D gene ambiguous. This clonotype originated in a young man with glioma. Here the CDR3 reads CAWSRGANTEAFF. The DNA for the CDR3 is TGTGCCTGGAGCCGGGGAGCGAACACTGAAGCTTTCTTT.